This record concerns one TCR beta chain sequence. TCRdb's copy holds only in-frame clones and misses some; the assay was immunoSEQ multiplex PCR. The sample consists of 150,000 to 200,000 clones, roughly 87% of them appearing once. The data belong to a study of blood T cell repertoires in COVID-19. The sequence came from a woman aged 45-59 years with acute or convalescent COVID-19. The sample was peripheral blood.

DNA for the CDR3: TGCAGCGTTGGATTACGTCTCGGTCAGCCCCAGCATTTT. It specifies CSVGLRLGQPQHF. The J gene is TRBJ1-5, the V gene TRBV29-1, with D unclear. There are 13 residues in the CDR3. Germline V gives CDR1 SQVTM, CDR2 ANQGSEA. Trimming left V 4 bases short and J 6 bases short, with 13 bases between.